The 28 T cell receptor beta chains in this list originate from one sample, sequenced in a study of cytomegalovirus exposure and HLA in healthy donors. This table comes from immunoSEQ multiplex PCR, and its TCRdb copy is limited to in-frame clones, with some not included. In the table there are roughly 310,000 clones, nearly 90% of which are singletons. The specimen was PBMCs. The receptor source for this set is a man aged 30-40 years in good health and CMV-seronegative.

In this sample, this clone turned up once. In DNA, the CDR3 is TGTGCCAGCAGCTTCCCGGGACTAGCGGGTCAAGAGACCCAGTACTTC. Its translation is CASSFPGLAGQETQYF. This sequence joins TRBV7-2 and TRBJ2-5; 12 bases are shared with TRBD2. With V trimmed by 3 bases and J by 2 bases, 4 bases remained unmatched. Germline CDR1 and CDR2: SGHTA and FQGNSA. CDR3 size: 16 residues.

The chain has TRBV18 and TRBJ2-4; TRBD1 agrees at 8 bases. The ends lost 3 bases at V and 6 bases at J; junction bases unmatched: 4. The CDR3 has 14 amino acids. Germline V CDR1 and CDR2: KGHSH, LQKENI. The CDR3 region has the DNA TGTGCCAGCTCACCTGGACAGGGTTTAAACATTCAGTACTTC. It yields the protein CASSPGQGLNIQYF.

The chain links TRBV6-5 to TRBJ1-5; the D is unclear. V was cut by 5 bases and J by 4 bases, with 15 bases left in between. Germline CDR1 reads MNHEY; CDR2 reads SVGAGI. The CDR3 totals 15 residues. The CDR3 loop reads CASSLTGNLNQPQHF. CDR3 nucleotides: TGTGCCAGCAGTCTAACCGGGAATCTAAATCAGCCCCAGCATTTT.

CDR3: CAISGGELNYNEQFF. The CDR3 DNA reads as TGTGCCATCAGTGGTGGTGAGTTAAACTACAATGAGCAGTTCTTC. The rearrangement links TRBV10-3 to TRBJ2-1; D gene unclear. The V end was cut by 4 bases, the J end by 3 bases, with 13 bases between. The CDR3 spans 15 residues. Germline CDR1 reads ENHRY; CDR2 reads SYGVKD.

The chain couples TRBV2 to TRBJ2-7; D unresolved. Trimming pared 7 bases from V and 4 bases from J, leaving 14 bases between. This CDR3 comprises 13 residues. From germline, CDR1 is SNHLY and CDR2 FYNNEI. CDR3 residues: CASKASLPYEQYF. CDR3 nucleotides: TGTGCCAGCAAAGCCTCCTTACCATACGAGCAGTACTTC.

The chain uses TRBV4-1 and TRBJ2-3; the match to TRBD2 covers 9 bases. The V segment lost 4 bases and the J segment 1 base; nucleotides outside the gene matches: 3. The germline CDR1 and CDR2 sequences are MGHRA and YSYEKL. This CDR3 region has 15 residues. Written as DNA, the CDR3 is TGCGCCAGCAGCCGAAAGCGGGGGGGCACAGATACGCAGTATTTT. Its protein product is CASSRKRGGTDTQYF.

The rearrangement links TRBV11-2 to TRBJ2-7; the match to TRBD2 covers 10 bases. V trimming: 1 base; J trimming: 4 bases; junction bases outside the gene matches: 7. This CDR3 spans 16 amino acids. CDR1 and CDR2 from the germline V gene are SGHAT and FQNNGV. CDR3: CASSLVQRGGIYEQYF. The CDR3 nucleotides read TGTGCCAGCAGCTTAGTCCAGCGGGGGGGCATATACGAGCAGTACTTC. Supplemented by reference TRBV11-2 and TRBJ2-7, the full variable domain reads EAGVAQSPRYKIIEKRQSVAFWCNPISGHATLYWYQQILGQGPKLLIQFQNNGVVDDSQLPKDRFSAERLKGVDSTLKIQPAKLEDSAVYLCASSLVQRGGIYEQYFGPGTRLTVT.

The gene calls are TRBV7-2 and TRBJ1-1; D unresolved. The V end lost 2 bases, the J end lost 0 bases, and 19 bases lay between the germline ends. Germline CDR1 SGHTA, CDR2 FQGNSA. This CDR3 is 18 amino acids long. The CDR3 sequence is CASSLNGVQRGMNTEAFF. The CDR3 region has the DNA TGTGCCAGCAGCTTAAATGGGGTTCAGCGAGGGATGAACACTGAAGCTTTCTTT.

The V call is TRBV9, the J call TRBJ1-4; 8 nucleotides align to TRBD1. The CDR3 consists of 14 residues. Losses at the gene ends were 3 bases for V and 6 bases for J; bases not matched to a gene: 4. Germline CDR1 reads SGDLS; CDR2 reads YYNGEE. The CDR3 reads CASSATTGDEKLFF. CDR3 nucleotides: TGTGCCAGCAGCGCAACGACAGGGGATGAAAAACTGTTTTTT.

The chain couples TRBV25-1 to TRBJ1-4, with TRBD1 matching over 9 bases. Looked up from germline, CDR1 is MGHDK and CDR2 is SYGVNS. V was pared by 3 bases and J by 6 bases, with 5 bases of the junction left unmatched. The CDR3 covers 15 residues. DNA of the CDR3: TGTGCCAGCAGTGATTCCGGGACAGGGCATGAAAAACTGTTTTTT. It encodes CASSDSGTGHEKLFF. Looking up the rest from reference TRBV25-1 and TRBJ1-4 gives the full variable domain: EADIYQTPRYLVIGTGKKITLECSQTMGHDKMYWYQQDPGMELHLIHYSYGVNSTEKGDLSSESTVSRIRTEHFPLTLESARPSHTSQYLCASSDSGTGHEKLFFGSGTQLSVL.

The CDR3 nucleotides read TGCGCCAGCAGCTGGGACTCGATCGGGGCAGATACGCAGTATTTT. It specifies CASSWDSIGADTQYF. V is TRBV5-1 and J is TRBJ2-3; a possible D gene is TRBD2 (6 bases). In germline, CDR1 is SGHRS, CDR2 YFSETQ. The V and J ends lost 3 bases and 4 bases respectively, with 15 bases between them. This CDR3 has 15 amino acids.

V gene TRBV11-2 combines with J gene TRBJ1-1; D not resolved. CDR3 length: 15 residues. Germline CDR1 is SGHAT and CDR2 is FQNNGV. Trimming took off 7 bases at V and 5 bases at J, with 20 bases between the two ends. CDR3 sequence: CASTRLGRRGTEAFF. DNA of the CDR3: TGTGCCAGCACCCGCTTAGGCAGGAGAGGGACTGAAGCTTTCTTT.

This rearrangement joins TRBV4-1 to TRBJ1-5; tentative D call: TRBD1 (5 bases). The CDR3 is made up of 17 amino acids. The germline V gene encodes CDR1 MGHRA and CDR2 YSYEKL. V gave up 0 bases and J gave up 0 bases, with 12 bases separating them. The CDR3 region is CASSQEYWGGSNQPQHF. CDR3 DNA sequence: TGCGCCAGCAGCCAAGAGTACTGGGGCGGTAGCAATCAGCCCCAGCATTTT.

The chain carries TRBV4-3 and TRBJ2-7; 7 bases match TRBD1. Germline V lookup: CDR1 LGHNA, CDR2 YSLEER. The CDR3 sequence is 14 residues long. V was pared by 1 base and J by 5 bases, with 5 bases of the junction left unmatched. The CDR3: CASSQVDRDNEQYF. CDR3 coding DNA: TGCGCCAGCAGCCAAGTTGACAGGGACAACGAGCAGTACTTC.

The chain employs TRBV5-6 and TRBJ2-1; TRBD2 matches 11 bases. This CDR3 spans 15 amino acids. Trimming cost V 2 bases and J 7 bases; bases outside gene matches: 5. The germline V gene has CDR1 SGHDT and CDR2 YYEEEE. The CDR3 DNA reads as TGTGCCAGCAGCTTTCTTAGCGGGGGGGCGAATGAGCAGTTCTTC. Its protein is CASSFLSGGANEQFF.

This clone was seen more than once but under ten times. The rearrangement links TRBV5-6 to TRBJ1-1, with no clear D. V lost 1 base and J 0 bases, leaving 7 bases between the germline ends. The CDR3 spans 14 residues. Germline CDR1 reads SGHDT; CDR2 reads YYEEEE. The CDR3 coding sequence is TGTGCCAGCAGCTTGATTACATTGAACACTGAAGCTTTCTTT. The encoded protein is CASSLITLNTEAFF. The full variable domain, in which reference TRBV5-6 and TRBJ1-1 provide the parts outside the CDR3, is DAGVTQSPTHLIKTRGQQVTLRCSPKSGHDTVSWYQQALGQGPQFIFQYYEEEERQRGNFPDRFSGHQFPNYSSELNVNALLLGDSALYLCASSLITLNTEAFFGQGTRLTVV.

The chain uses TRBV5-4 and TRBJ1-2; maybe TRBD1 (5 bases). The CDR3 extends over 16 amino acids. Germline-derived CDR1 and CDR2 are SGHNT and YYREEE (reference sequence). The V and J ends lost 3 bases and 0 bases respectively, with 15 bases between them. This chain's CDR3 is CASSSWGRPANYGYTF. The CDR3 DNA is TGTGCCAGCAGCTCCTGGGGGAGGCCGGCTAACTATGGCTACACCTTC.

The V call is TRBV27, the J call TRBJ2-7; D remains unclear. Germline V gene sequence: CDR1 MNHEY, CDR2 SMNVEV (reference sequence). The CDR3 covers 14 residues. Between the trimmed V and J ends, which lost 1 base and 0 bases, there was a span of 7 bases. The CDR3 DNA reads TGTGCCAGCAGTTTATTCAGATCCTCCTACGAGCAGTACTTC. Translating it yields CASSLFRSSYEQYF.

V is TRBV29-1 and J is TRBJ2-1, with TRBD2 matching 12 bases. Germline V gene sequence: CDR1 SQVTM, CDR2 ANQGSEA. The CDR3 has 15 amino acids. Trimming took 4 bases from V and 7 from J; bases not matched to a gene: 8. The CDR3 region has the DNA TGCAGCGTTGGATCTAGCGGGGGGGCTGGAAATGAGCAGTTCTTC. Translation gives CSVGSSGGAGNEQFF.

The chain links TRBV2 to TRBJ2-7, with 13 bases lining up with TRBD2. With V trimmed by 7 bases and J by 5 bases, 2 bases remained unmatched. Germline CDR1 reads SNHLY; CDR2 reads FYNNEI. CDR3 length: 13 amino acids. CDR3 sequence (DNA): TGTGCCAGCAACGGACTAGCGGGGGACGAGCAGTACTTC. Its translation: CASNGLAGDEQYF.

This chain uses TRBV4-1 with TRBJ2-4; D might be TRBD2 (6 bases). This CDR3 has 14 residues. Trimming removed 1 base from V and 8 bases from J, with 12 bases in between. Germline V gene sequence: CDR1 MGHRA, CDR2 YSYEKL. This CDR3 reads CASSQAGRLDIQYF. In DNA, the CDR3 is TGCGCCAGCAGCCAAGCGGGGAGGCTGGACATTCAGTACTTC.

This chain joins TRBV6-5 and TRBJ1-5, with D uncertain. This CDR3 has 15 residues. Between the trimmed V and J ends, which lost 0 bases and 3 bases, there was a span of 9 bases. Germline lookup yields CDR1 MNHEY and CDR2 SVGAGI. CDR3 nucleotides: TGTGCCAGCAGTTACTCAATTCTCTCCAATCAGCCCCAGCATTTT. This gives the protein CASSYSILSNQPQHF.

The chain carries TRBV29-1 and TRBJ1-1, with a tentative D call TRBD1 (6 bases). Germline V gene sequence: CDR1 SQVTM, CDR2 ANQGSEA. The CDR3 extends over 12 amino acids. The V and J ends lost 6 bases and 4 bases respectively, with 12 bases between them. This CDR3 is CSVEQGATEAFF. The CDR3 DNA reads as TGCAGCGTCGAACAGGGCGCCACTGAAGCTTTCTTT.

The chain combines TRBV29-1 with TRBJ2-7, with 7 bases fitting TRBD2. Germline V lookup: CDR1 SQVTM, CDR2 ANQGSEA. With V trimmed by 6 bases and J by 4 bases, 21 bases remained unmatched. The CDR3 runs to 17 residues. CDR3 in DNA: TGCAGCGTCCGGGACTTAGGTTTCGGGGGAGGGCGTTACGAGCAGTACTTC. The encoded protein is CSVRDLGFGGGRYEQYF.

The V and J genes are TRBV18 and TRBJ1-5; TRBD1 aligns across 7 bases. The germline V gene encodes CDR1 KGHSH and CDR2 LQKENI. The CDR3 extends over 18 amino acids. The V segment lost 3 bases and the J segment 0 bases; nucleotides outside the gene matches: 11. CDR3: CASSPRRTGADSNQPQHF. The CDR3, as DNA: TGTGCCAGCTCACCCCGACGAACAGGGGCAGATAGCAATCAGCCCCAGCATTTT.

The CDR3 sequence: CASSDSGTGPLDTQYF. CDR3 in DNA: TGTGCCAGCAGTGACTCCGGGACAGGGCCTTTGGATACGCAGTATTTT. The chain has TRBV6-4 and TRBJ2-3; 9 bases align to TRBD1. V lost 0 bases, J lost 6 bases, and 7 bases stayed unmatched. The CDR3 loop spans 16 amino acids. CDR1 is MRHNA and CDR2 is SNTAGT in the germline V gene.

V gene TRBV2 combines with J gene TRBJ1-1, with no clear D. CDR1 is SNHLY and CDR2 is FYNNEI in the germline V gene. The CDR3 covers 11 residues. With 0 bases removed from V and 8 bases from J, the gap between germline ends came to 4 bases. Written as DNA, the CDR3 is TGTGCCAGCAGTGAAGCAGCCGAAGCTTTCTTT. Translation gives CASSEAAEAFF.

This sequence joins TRBV5-6 and TRBJ2-4, with 8 bases that match TRBD1. This CDR3 contains 18 residues. V gave up 3 bases and J gave up 1 base; unmatched junction bases: 12. The V gene's germline CDR1 is SGHDT and CDR2 YYEEEE. In nucleotides, the CDR3 is TGTGCCAGCAGCTCTATCCACCAGGGGGCGCAGGCCAAAAACATTCAGTACTTC. It yields the protein CASSSIHQGAQAKNIQYF.